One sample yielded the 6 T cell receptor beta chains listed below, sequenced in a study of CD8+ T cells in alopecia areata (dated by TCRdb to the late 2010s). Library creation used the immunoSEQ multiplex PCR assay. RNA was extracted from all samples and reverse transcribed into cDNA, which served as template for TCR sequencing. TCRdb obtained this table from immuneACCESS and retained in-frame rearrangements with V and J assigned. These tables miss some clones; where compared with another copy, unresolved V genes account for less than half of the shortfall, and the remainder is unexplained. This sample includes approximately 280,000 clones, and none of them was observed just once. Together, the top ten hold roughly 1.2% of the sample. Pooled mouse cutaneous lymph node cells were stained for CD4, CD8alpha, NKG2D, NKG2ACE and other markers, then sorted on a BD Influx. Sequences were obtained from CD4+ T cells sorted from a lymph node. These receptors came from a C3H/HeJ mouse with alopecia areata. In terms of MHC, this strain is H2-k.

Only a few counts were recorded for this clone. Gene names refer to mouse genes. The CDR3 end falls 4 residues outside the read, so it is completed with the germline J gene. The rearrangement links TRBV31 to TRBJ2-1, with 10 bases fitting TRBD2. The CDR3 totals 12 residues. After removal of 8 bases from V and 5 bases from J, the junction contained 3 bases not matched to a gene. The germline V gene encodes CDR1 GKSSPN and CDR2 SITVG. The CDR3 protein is CARDWGDAEQFF. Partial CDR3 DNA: TGTGCCCGGGACTGGGGAGATGCT.

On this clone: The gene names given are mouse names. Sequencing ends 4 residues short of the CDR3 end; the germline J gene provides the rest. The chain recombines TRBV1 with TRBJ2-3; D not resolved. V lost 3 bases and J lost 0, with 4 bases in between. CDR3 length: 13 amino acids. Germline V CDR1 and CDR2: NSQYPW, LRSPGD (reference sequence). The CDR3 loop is CTCSAPSAETLYF. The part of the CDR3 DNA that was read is TGCACCTGCAGTGCTCCAAGTGCAGAA. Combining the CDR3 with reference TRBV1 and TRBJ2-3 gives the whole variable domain VTLLEQNPRWRLVPRGQAVNLRCILKNSQYPWMSWYQQDLQKQLQWLFTLRSPGDKEVKSLPGADYLATRVTDTELRLQVANMSQGRTLYCTCSAPSAETLYFGSGTRLTVL.

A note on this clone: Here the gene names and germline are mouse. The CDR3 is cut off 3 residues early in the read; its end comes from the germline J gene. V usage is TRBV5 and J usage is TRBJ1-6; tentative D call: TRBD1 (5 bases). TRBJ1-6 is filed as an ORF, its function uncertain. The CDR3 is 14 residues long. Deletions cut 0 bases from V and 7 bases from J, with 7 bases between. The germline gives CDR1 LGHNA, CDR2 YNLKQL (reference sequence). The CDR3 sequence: CASSQDPGNSPLYF. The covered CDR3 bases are TGTGCCAGCAGCCAAGATCCAGGGAATTCGCCC.

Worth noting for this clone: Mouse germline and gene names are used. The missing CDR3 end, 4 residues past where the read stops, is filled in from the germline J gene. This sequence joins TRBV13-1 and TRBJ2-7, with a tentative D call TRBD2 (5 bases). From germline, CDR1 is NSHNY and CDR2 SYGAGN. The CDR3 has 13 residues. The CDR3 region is CASSDLGEYEQYF. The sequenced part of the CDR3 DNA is TGTGCCAGCAGTGATCTTGGGGAATAT.

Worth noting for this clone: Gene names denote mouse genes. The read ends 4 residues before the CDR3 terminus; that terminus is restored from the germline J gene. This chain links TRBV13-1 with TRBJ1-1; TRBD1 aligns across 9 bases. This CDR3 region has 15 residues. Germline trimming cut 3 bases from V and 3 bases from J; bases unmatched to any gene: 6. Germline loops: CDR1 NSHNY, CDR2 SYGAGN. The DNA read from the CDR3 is TGTGCCAGCAGTGGGGGACAGGGTAGGGACACA. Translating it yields CASSGGQGRDT. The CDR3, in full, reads CASSGGQGRDTEVFF.

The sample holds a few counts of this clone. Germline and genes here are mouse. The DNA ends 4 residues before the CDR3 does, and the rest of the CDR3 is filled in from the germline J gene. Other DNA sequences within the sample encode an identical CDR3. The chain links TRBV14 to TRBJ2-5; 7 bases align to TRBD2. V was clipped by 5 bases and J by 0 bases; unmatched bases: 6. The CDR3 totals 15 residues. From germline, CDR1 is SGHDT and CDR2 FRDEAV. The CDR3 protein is CASRRTGVNQDTQYF. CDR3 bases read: TGTGCCAGCAGGCGGACTGGAGTTAACCAAGAC.